This T cell receptor beta chain stems from a study of T-cell reconstitution after alpha-beta-depleted transplantation in children. General study findings and limits: About two months after transplant, alpha-beta T cells reportedly came from several hundred expanded graft clones. Surviving recipient T cells and intrathymic progenitors accounted for some patients' high TCRbeta diversity at day 60. Newly generated T cells supplied most T-cell counts and diversity one year post-transplant.

A few counts support this clonotype. The antigen is not known. Library preparation (for TCRbeta) was performed with unique molecular identifiers. TCRdb analysed the PCR reads with MiXCR anew, one entry per CDR3 protein. The sample holds approximately 99,000 distinct CDR3 sequences, about 6.4% seen once. The sample consisted of PBMCs, mostly from graft donor cells, taken 360 days after TCRalphabeta/CD19-depleted stem cell transplant. The source of this sequence is a male patient aged 2-15 years who had a stem cell transplant for acute lymphoblastic leukemia, so the T cells may come from the graft donor.

The chain's CDR3 is CAISESQASGSQYF. Here the CDR3 DNA reads TGTGCCATCAGTGAGTCGCAGGCTAGCGGGTCCCAGTACTTC. The V call is TRBV10-3, the J call TRBJ2-5, with 8 nucleotides matching TRBD2. The junction had 6 bases not matched to a gene; V was cut back by 0 bases and J by 9 bases. The CDR3 totals 14 residues. Germline-derived CDR1 and CDR2 are ENHRY and SYGVKD.